The present T cell receptor (beta chain) was sequenced within a study of blood T cell repertoires in COVID-19. Study as a whole: Both acute and convalescent COVID-19 samples were obtained from the United States, Italy and Spain. From T cells, B-cell-depleted T cells, or PBMCs came the material, which was cDNA or gDNA.

Trimming shortened V by 1 base and J by 4 bases, and 19 bases separated the two germline ends. The CDR3 totals 16 residues. Germline CDR1 and CDR2: GTSNPN and SVGIG (reference sequence). While infection was still active, Seattle patients were enrolled and then followed longitudinally. This clone showed up just once. Original data processing: Amplification from reference gene primers served as the basis for estimated nucleated cell counts. The protocol was immunoSEQ multiplex PCR, while the TCRdb copy is restricted to in-frame clones and leaves out a portion. V, J and clone size derive from that table, while D and trimming were established from the DNA sequence. This table has some 300,000 clones, around nine tenths appearing once.

This receptor was obtained from a woman between 25 and 40 years old with COVID-19, enrolled during active disease. V gene TRBV30 combines with J gene TRBJ1-2, with D perhaps matching TRBD1 (6 bases). Input material: peripheral blood. The CDR3, as DNA: TGTGCCTGGAGTGGGGTTAGGGGGAGCGGAAGCTATGGCTACACCTTC. It codes for CAWSGVRGSGSYGYTF.